This T cell receptor beta chain was recovered during a study of T cell repertoires in cytomegalovirus infection. Across the whole study: In public TCR beta signatures, there were indications of both CMV infection and matching HLA type.

Germline lookup yields CDR1 MNHEY and CDR2 SVGAGI. This CDR3 comprises 13 residues. Trimming pared 0 bases from V and 6 bases from J, leaving 9 bases between. This clonotype has only a few counts. Its antigen is currently unknown. TCRdb re-derived calls from the reads in MiXCR, one entry per CDR3 protein. Of nearly 550,000 distinct CDR3 sequences listed, approximately 17% are singletons. General study points: Carriers of CMV plus the relevant HLA were identified by cumulative public TCR beta family frequency. It was HLA-C-restricted CMV-specific TCR beta clonotypes that dominated the response ex vivo.

This clonotype was sampled from a human donor in good health (CMV status not recorded). Some clones in this sample may be carry-over from other donors' samples. V gene TRBV6-5 combines with J gene TRBJ2-7; tentatively, D is TRBD2 (5 bases). Material: CD8+ T cells from PBMCs. In DNA, the CDR3 is TGTGCCAGCAGTTACTCGTCTCGGGGCGAGCAGTACTTC. Translated, it gives CASSYSSRGEQYF.